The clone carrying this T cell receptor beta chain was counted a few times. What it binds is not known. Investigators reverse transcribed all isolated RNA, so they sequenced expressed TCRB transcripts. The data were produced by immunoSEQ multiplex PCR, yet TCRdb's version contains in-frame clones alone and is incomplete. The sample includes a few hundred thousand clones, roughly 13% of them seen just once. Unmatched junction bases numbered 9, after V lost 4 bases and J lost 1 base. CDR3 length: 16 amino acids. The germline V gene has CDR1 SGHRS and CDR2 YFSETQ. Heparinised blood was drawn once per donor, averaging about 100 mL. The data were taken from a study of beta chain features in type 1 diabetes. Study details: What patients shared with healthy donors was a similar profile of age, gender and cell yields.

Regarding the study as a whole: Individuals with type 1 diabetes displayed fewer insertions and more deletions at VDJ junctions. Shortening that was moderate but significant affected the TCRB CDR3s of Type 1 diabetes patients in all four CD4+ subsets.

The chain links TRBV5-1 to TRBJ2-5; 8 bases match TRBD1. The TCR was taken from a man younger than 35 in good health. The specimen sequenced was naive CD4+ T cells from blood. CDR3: CASSLGTGDRQETQYF. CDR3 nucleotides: TGCGCCAGCAGCCTAGGGACAGGAGATCGCCAAGAGACCCAGTACTTC.